Below, 21 T cell receptor beta chains from the same sample are listed, as sequenced in a study of blood T cell repertoires in COVID-19. Generated by immunoSEQ multiplex PCR, the TCRdb table keeps only in-frame clones and is missing some. The data show approximately 100,000 clones, 80% to 90% seen once. The specimen sequenced was peripheral blood. These receptors were taken from a human donor in a cohort sampled during active COVID-19.

The rearrangement links TRBV28 to TRBJ2-7; TRBD1 might be the D (6 bases). The V end was cut by 3 bases, the J end by 4 bases, with 13 bases between. The CDR3 contains 14 residues. Germline V CDR1 and CDR2: MDHEN, SYDVKM. The DNA for the CDR3 is TGTGCCAGCAGTTTCGCCAGGGGCGGGTACGAGCAGTACTTC. It yields the protein CASSFARGGYEQYF.

The CDR3 spells CASTGLEDTQYF. CDR3 bases: TGTGCCAGCACGGGACTAGAGGATACGCAGTATTTT. The chain carries TRBV2 and TRBJ2-3; 8 nucleotides line up with TRBD2. V was clipped by 7 bases and J by 6 bases; unmatched bases: 3. This CDR3 spans 12 amino acids. The germline V gene encodes CDR1 SNHLY and CDR2 FYNNEI.

The rearrangement links TRBV5-1 to TRBJ2-3; 8 bases map to TRBD2. The CDR3 consists of 16 residues. J gave up 5 bases and V 6 bases, and 14 bases lay outside the gene matches. Germline CDR1 is SGHRS and CDR2 is YFSETQ. The CDR3: CASTQWRGGSGDTQYF. The CDR3 region has the DNA TGCGCCAGCACCCAATGGCGCGGGGGGTCCGGAGATACGCAGTATTTT.

This rearrangement joins TRBV5-1 to TRBJ2-2; D uncertain. Germline V gene lookup returns CDR1 SGHRS and CDR2 YFSETQ. The CDR3 covers 13 residues. Trimming took 1 base from V and 1 from J, leaving 2 bases between them. DNA for the CDR3: TGCGCCAGCAGCTTGCAGAACACCGGGGAGCTGTTTTTT. Its protein is CASSLQNTGELFF.

V gene TRBV19 combines with J gene TRBJ1-5; 12 bases are shared with TRBD1. CDR1 and CDR2 (germline): LNHDA, SQIVND (reference sequence). This CDR3 has 15 amino acids. Trimming took 4 bases from V and 4 from J; bases not matched to a gene: 2. The DNA of the CDR3 is TGTGCCAGTAGTACGGGACAGGGGGCGAATCAGCCCCAGCATTTT. The encoded protein is CASSTGQGANQPQHF.

This clone was counted between two and nine times. The chain links TRBV11-2 to TRBJ2-1, with TRBD2 as a possible D gene (5 bases). Germline CDR1 reads SGHAT; CDR2 reads FQNNGV. The CDR3 is made up of 13 amino acids. V dropped 5 bases and J dropped 7 bases, with 12 bases sitting between them. CDR3 in DNA: TGTGCCAGCAGCCGGGGTCCCCGGAATGAGCAGTTCTTC. Protein product: CASSRGPRNEQFF.

This sequence joins TRBV30 and TRBJ1-3, with D unclear. The CDR3 sequence is 15 residues long. Germline-derived CDR1 and CDR2 are GTSNPN and SVGIG (reference sequence). V was cut by 0 bases and J by 1 base, with 10 bases left in between. CDR3 nucleotides: TGTGCCTGGAGTGTACTGATGAATTCTGGAAACACCATATATTTT. It translates to CAWSVLMNSGNTIYF.

V usage is TRBV9 and J usage is TRBJ1-2, with 7 bases identical to TRBD1. Per the germline V gene, CDR1 is SGDLS and CDR2 is YYNGEE. CDR3 length: 15 residues. Trimming took 2 bases from V and 2 from J; bases not matched to a gene: 6. The CDR3 protein is CASSVGSTGNYGYTF. The CDR3, as DNA: TGTGCCAGCAGCGTCGGGTCGACAGGGAACTATGGCTACACCTTC.

The V gene is TRBV3-1 (or the pseudogene TRBV3-2), the J gene TRBJ2-1, with 14 bases lining up with TRBD2. The CDR3 has 15 amino acids. The ends lost 5 bases at V and 6 bases at J; junction bases unmatched: 3. Per the germline V gene, CDR1 is LGHDT and CDR2 is YNNKEL (reference sequence). This chain's CDR3 is CASSEGLAGVNEQFF. CDR3 DNA sequence: TGTGCCAGCAGCGAGGGACTAGCGGGGGTCAATGAGCAGTTCTTC.

This chain joins TRBV7-9 and TRBJ1-1; a possible D gene is TRBD1 (5 bases). V lost 1 base and J 4 bases, leaving 10 bases between the germline ends. The CDR3 runs to 14 residues. Germline V gene sequence: CDR1 SEHNR, CDR2 FQNEAQ (reference sequence). The CDR3 here is CASSLGGGSTEAFF. CDR3 nucleotides: TGTGCCAGCAGCTTAGGCGGGGGGAGCACTGAAGCTTTCTTT.

V is TRBV5-1 and J is TRBJ1-6; TRBD1 might be the D (5 bases). The CDR3 runs 15 residues. Trimming removed 4 bases from V and 5 bases from J, with 13 bases in between. Germline V lookup: CDR1 SGHRS, CDR2 YFSETQ. DNA of the CDR3: TGCGCCAGCAGCCCAGGACATCCAGATAATTCACCCCTCCACTTT. It codes for CASSPGHPDNSPLHF.

The CDR3 DNA is TGTGCCAGCAGTTCCGGGGGAGGAGGCGAGCATGGCTACACCTTC. It codes for CASSSGGGGEHGYTF. This rearrangement joins TRBV28 to TRBJ1-2; possible D gene TRBD1, 5 bases. V was trimmed by 4 bases and J by 6 bases, leaving 18 bases between them. The CDR3 length is 15 residues. Germline assignment: CDR1 MDHEN and CDR2 SYDVKM.

This clone was picked up one time. The DNA of the CDR3 is TGTGCCAGCAATACAGTGAATTCACCCCTCCACTTT. Translating it yields CASNTVNSPLHF. V and J are TRBV6-5 and TRBJ1-6; D not certain. Germline CDR1 is MNHEY and CDR2 is SVGAGI. The ends were cut back, 7 bases at V and 7 bases at J, with 8 bases in the middle. The CDR3 covers 12 residues.

V usage is TRBV9 and J usage is TRBJ2-7, with 7 bases fitting TRBD1. V lost 4 bases to trimming and J lost 3 bases; unmatched junction nucleotides: 10. The CDR3 runs to 15 residues. Germline CDR1 reads SGDLS; CDR2 reads YYNGEE. The CDR3 nucleotides read TGTGCCAGCAGCCCGAACCGGGGACAGATCTACGAGCAGTACTTC. Its protein product is CASSPNRGQIYEQYF. Filled out from reference TRBV9 and TRBJ2-7, the complete variable domain reads DSGVTQTPKHLITATGQRVTLRCSPRSGDLSVYWYQQSLDQGLQFLIQYYNGEERAKGNILERFSAQQFPDLHSELNLSSLELGDSALYFCASSPNRGQIYEQYFGPGTRLTVT.

V gene TRBV7-9 combines with J gene TRBJ2-1; D is perhaps TRBD2 (6 bases). Germline V CDR1 and CDR2: SEHNR, FQNEAQ (reference sequence). Trimming removed 0 bases from V and 8 bases from J, with 14 bases in between. There are 15 residues in the CDR3. In DNA form, the CDR3 reads TGTGCCAGCAGCTTAGCTAGGTCGGGAGTCGATGAGCAGTTCTTC. Protein sequence: CASSLARSGVDEQFF.

The chain carries TRBV5-4 and TRBJ1-2; the D gene is possibly TRBD1 (6 bases). Germline loops: CDR1 SGHNT, CDR2 YYREEE (reference sequence). The CDR3 runs 14 residues. Trimming took 3 bases from V and 5 from J, leaving 14 bases between them. CDR3 residues: CASSWDRGGYGYTF. The CDR3 nucleotides are TGTGCCAGCAGCTGGGATAGGGGGGGATATGGCTACACCTTC.

V usage is TRBV15 and J usage is TRBJ1-3, with D unresolved. The CDR3 is 15 amino acids. The germline CDR1 and CDR2 sequences are LNHNV and YYDKDF (reference sequence). V lost 0 bases to trimming and J lost 0 bases, with 6 bases between them. CDR3 DNA: TGTGCCACCAGCAGAGAGGTCGGCTCTGGAAACACCATATATTTT. This encodes CATSREVGSGNTIYF.

This rearrangement joins TRBV5-1 to TRBJ2-7; D perhaps matches TRBD1 (6 bases). This CDR3 has 15 residues. CDR1 and CDR2 from the germline V gene are SGHRS and YFSETQ. V shed 4 bases and J shed 0 bases, with 14 bases lying between them. The CDR3 is CASSPLTGPSYEQYF. The CDR3 DNA is TGCGCCAGCAGCCCTCTTACAGGGCCCTCCTACGAGCAGTACTTC.

This clone has a handful of counts. The rearrangement uses TRBV10-3 and TRBJ2-7, with D maybe TRBD1 (5 bases). Trimming left V 0 bases short and J 3 bases short, with 9 bases between. There are 14 residues in the CDR3. The germline CDR1 and CDR2 sequences are ENHRY and SYGVKD. CDR3 sequence: CAISESVQGYEQYF. The CDR3 nucleotides are TGTGCCATCAGTGAGTCGGTGCAGGGCTACGAGCAGTACTTC.

The chain has TRBV9 and TRBJ2-1, with TRBD2 matching 8 bases. With V trimmed by 1 base and J by 1 base, 4 bases remained unmatched. The CDR3 runs 16 residues. In germline, CDR1 is SGDLS, CDR2 YYNGEE. This CDR3 is CASSVSGSPSYNEQFF. CDR3 sequence (DNA): TGTGCCAGCAGCGTAAGCGGGAGCCCGTCCTACAATGAGCAGTTCTTC.

The chain joins TRBV28 to TRBJ2-7, with D hard to call. CDR1 and CDR2 (germline): MDHEN, SYDVKM. Trimming pared 3 bases from V and 2 bases from J, leaving 11 bases between. CDR3 size: 14 residues. CDR3 in DNA: TGTGCCAGCAGTTTGTCCCAGTCCCCCTACGAGCAGTACTTC. It is translated as CASSLSQSPYEQYF.